Below are 18 T cell receptor beta chains sequenced from a single sample in a study of OX40 agonist ivuxolimab in advanced cancers. Using immunoSEQ multiplex PCR, the repertoire was profiled, and TCRdb retains in-frame clones only, with some absent. The sample records about 41,000 clones, 78% being singletons. The sequencing used CD4+ or CD8+ T cells sorted from blood, collected in a trial of the OX40 agonist ivuxolimab. Receptors originate from an adult with an advanced solid tumor such as melanoma, head and neck, liver or kidney cancer.

The J gene is TRBJ2-7, the V gene TRBV2, with 11 nucleotides matching TRBD2. The CDR3 spans 17 residues. Germline values: CDR1 SNHLY, CDR2 FYNNEI. V dropped 5 bases and J dropped 10; count of bases not matched to a gene: 19. CDR3 residues: CASSPGTSGAIRRIQYF. CDR3 sequence (DNA): TGTGCCAGCAGTCCGGGGACTAGCGGCGCCATCCGTCGGATCCAGTACTTC.

The CDR3: CSVRTGGYNEQFF. DNA of the CDR3: TGCAGCGTCAGGACAGGGGGCTACAATGAGCAGTTCTTC. The chain couples TRBV29-1 to TRBJ2-1; 10 bases are a match to TRBD1. V shed 6 bases and J 3 bases; nucleotides not matched to a gene: 2. Germline V gene data show CDR1 as SQVTM and CDR2 as ANQGSEA. The CDR3 sequence is 13 residues long.

The V call is TRBV30, the J call TRBJ1-6; D is ambiguous. CDR1 is GTSNPN, CDR2 SVGIG, per germline (reference sequence). This CDR3 region has 12 residues. V shed 3 bases and J shed 13 bases, with 13 bases lying between them. CDR3 nucleotides: TGTGCCTGGAGGTACTTGACCGAGCCCCTCCACTTT. Protein: CAWRYLTEPLHF.

This clone has only one observation. The chain links TRBV25-1 to TRBJ1-2; 8 positions agree with TRBD1. With V trimmed by 3 bases and J by 8 bases, 8 bases remained unmatched. The CDR3 covers 14 residues. Germline loops: CDR1 MGHDK, CDR2 SYGVNS. The DNA of the CDR3 is TGTGCCAGCAGTGATCCCGGGACAGGAAAGGGCTACACCTTC. Residues: CASSDPGTGKGYTF.

This clone has only one observation. The V call is TRBV4-3, the J call TRBJ1-5; D not certain. The CDR3 totals 15 residues. V was shortened by 0 bases and J by 6 bases, with 12 bases between the two germline ends. From germline, CDR1 is LGHNA and CDR2 YSLEER. This chain's CDR3 is CASSQDPIGSQPQHF. For the CDR3, the DNA is TGCGCCAGCAGCCAAGATCCCATAGGGTCTCAGCCCCAGCATTTT.

The V and J genes are TRBV28 and TRBJ1-5; D unclear. The CDR3 has 13 residues. The V gene's germline CDR1 is MDHEN and CDR2 SYDVKM. Trimming left V 3 bases short and J 7 bases short, with 10 bases between. CDR3 nucleotide sequence: TGTGCCAGCAGTTTGGAGGTATGGCAGCCCCAGCATTTT. Protein product: CASSLEVWQPQHF.

The V gene is TRBV7-3, the J gene TRBJ2-5; 9 nucleotides line up with TRBD2. CDR1 SGHTA and CDR2 FQGTGA come from the germline V gene. The CDR3 loop spans 15 amino acids. J lost 4 bases, V lost 2 bases, and 5 bases had no gene match. The CDR3 DNA reads TGTGCCAGCAGCTTACAGGCGGGGGGGCGAGAGACCCAGTACTTC. Translation gives CASSLQAGGRETQYF.

This clone was recorded a few times. The chain carries TRBV11-2 and TRBJ2-2; 15 bases are shared with TRBD2. CDR1 SGHAT and CDR2 FQNNGV come from the germline V gene. The length of the CDR3 is 15 residues. V shed 5 bases and J 10 bases; nucleotides not matched to a gene: 5. In DNA, the CDR3 is TGTGCCAGCAGCCGGACTAGCGGGGGGGCCGAGGAGCTGTTTTTT. Translation gives CASSRTSGGAEELFF.

The rearrangement joins TRBV4-1 to TRBJ1-4; 10 bases map to TRBD1. Looked up from germline, CDR1 is MGHRA and CDR2 is YSYEKL. The CDR3 sequence is 15 residues long. With V trimmed by 1 base and J by 7 bases, 3 bases remained unmatched. The CDR3: CASSQADRGTEKLFF. CDR3 bases: TGCGCCAGCAGCCAAGCGGACAGGGGGACTGAAAAACTGTTTTTT.

This chain connects TRBV7-9 to TRBJ1-2; D possibly corresponds to TRBD1 (6 bases). CDR3 length: 14 amino acids. The ends were cut back, 5 bases at V and 3 bases at J, with 13 bases in the middle. Germline V CDR1 and CDR2: SEHNR, FQNEAQ (reference sequence). The CDR3 sequence is CASSMDRGYYGYTF. The CDR3 DNA follows: TGTGCCAGCAGCATGGACAGAGGCTACTATGGCTACACCTTC.

The gene calls are TRBV11-2 and TRBJ1-4; D not certain. The CDR3 runs 14 residues. The V gene's germline CDR1 is SGHAT and CDR2 FQNNGV. V dropped 6 bases and J dropped 2 bases, with 10 bases sitting between them. CDR3: CASRLGLTNEKLFF. The CDR3 DNA reads as TGTGCCAGCAGGTTGGGCTTGACTAATGAAAAACTGTTTTTT. Together with reference TRBV11-2 and TRBJ1-4, the CDR3 gives the full variable domain: EAGVAQSPRYKIIEKRQSVAFWCNPISGHATLYWYQQILGQGPKLLIQFQNNGVVDDSQLPKDRFSAERLKGVDSTLKIQPAKLEDSAVYLCASRLGLTNEKLFFGSGTQLSVL.

V gene TRBV2 combines with J gene TRBJ2-7; 13 bases are shared with TRBD2. The CDR3 totals 16 residues. Germline assignment: CDR1 SNHLY and CDR2 FYNNEI. V was clipped by 4 bases and J by 5 bases; unmatched bases: 8. The CDR3 DNA reads TGTGCCAGCAGTGGGACTAGCGGGGGACTTCGGAACGAGCAGTACTTC. Amino acid sequence: CASSGTSGGLRNEQYF.

V is TRBV9 and J is TRBJ2-2; D is perhaps TRBD2 (5 bases). V was pared by 0 bases and J by 0 bases, with 18 bases between. The CDR3 is 19 residues long. CDR1 and CDR2 from the germline V gene are SGDLS and YYNGEE. The DNA of the CDR3 is TGTGCCAGCAGCGTAGCAGCGACAAACCAAGCGGCGAACACCGGGGAGCTGTTTTTT. As protein: CASSVAATNQAANTGELFF.

In its sample, this clone was seen once. The CDR3 DNA sequence: TGTGCCAGCAGCAAAAGCAGAAGGGGGGGGCGAGCGGGAGGCTCCTACGAGCAGTACTTC. Residues: CASSKSRRGGRAGGSYEQYF. The rearrangement joins TRBV21-1 to TRBJ2-7; no DNA check was done on the table's D call, TRBD2. TRBV21-1 constitutes a pseudogene. This CDR3 is built from 20 residues.

The chain links TRBV4-3 to TRBJ1-6; tentatively, D is TRBD1 (5 bases). V shed 5 bases and J shed 3 bases, with 17 bases lying between them. Germline V lookup: CDR1 LGHNA, CDR2 YSLEER. CDR3 length: 17 residues. CDR3 residues: CASSSSEGVLYNSPLHF. DNA for the CDR3: TGCGCCAGCAGCAGCAGTGAAGGGGTCCTCTATAATTCACCCCTCCACTTT.

The sample holds a few counts of this clone. The chain combines TRBV7-9 with TRBJ2-2; D call uncertain. This CDR3 has 14 residues. The germline V gene has CDR1 SEHNR and CDR2 FQNEAQ (reference sequence). Trimming removed 10 bases from V and 1 base from J, with 13 bases in between. The CDR3 here is CATERTRNTGELFF. The DNA for the CDR3 is TGTGCCACCGAACGCACTCGGAACACCGGGGAGCTGTTTTTT.

The J gene is TRBJ1-1, the V gene TRBV7-2; D remains ambiguous. Germline lookup yields CDR1 SGHTA and CDR2 FQGNSA. V lost 1 base and J lost 4, with 10 bases in between. This CDR3 has 14 residues. The DNA of the CDR3 is TGTGCCAGCAGCTTAGGTGGGCAGGCCACTGAAGCTTTCTTT. Its translation: CASSLGGQATEAFF.

This clone was seen only once. This chain joins TRBV6-1 and TRBJ1-4, with D maybe TRBD1 (5 bases). CDR1 MNHNS and CDR2 SASEGT come from the germline V gene. The CDR3 is 16 amino acids. V gave up 4 bases and J gave up 8 bases, with 20 bases separating them. CDR3 in amino acids: CASSGFTGAYGEKLFF. The DNA of the CDR3 is TGTGCCAGCAGTGGATTCACAGGCGCGTATGGGGAAAAACTGTTTTTT.